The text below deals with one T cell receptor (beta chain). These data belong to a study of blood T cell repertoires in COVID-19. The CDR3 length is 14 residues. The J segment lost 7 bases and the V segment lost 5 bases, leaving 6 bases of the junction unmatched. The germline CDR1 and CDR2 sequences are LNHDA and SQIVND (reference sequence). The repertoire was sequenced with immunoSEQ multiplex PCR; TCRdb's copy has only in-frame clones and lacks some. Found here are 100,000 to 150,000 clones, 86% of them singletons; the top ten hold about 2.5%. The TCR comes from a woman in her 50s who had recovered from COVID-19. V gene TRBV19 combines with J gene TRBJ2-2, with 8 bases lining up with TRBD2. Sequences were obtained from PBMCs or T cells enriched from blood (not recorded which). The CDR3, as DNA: TGTGCCAGTAGTGTCGGGAGGGCAAACGGGGAGCTGTTTTTT. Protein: CASSVGRANGELFF.